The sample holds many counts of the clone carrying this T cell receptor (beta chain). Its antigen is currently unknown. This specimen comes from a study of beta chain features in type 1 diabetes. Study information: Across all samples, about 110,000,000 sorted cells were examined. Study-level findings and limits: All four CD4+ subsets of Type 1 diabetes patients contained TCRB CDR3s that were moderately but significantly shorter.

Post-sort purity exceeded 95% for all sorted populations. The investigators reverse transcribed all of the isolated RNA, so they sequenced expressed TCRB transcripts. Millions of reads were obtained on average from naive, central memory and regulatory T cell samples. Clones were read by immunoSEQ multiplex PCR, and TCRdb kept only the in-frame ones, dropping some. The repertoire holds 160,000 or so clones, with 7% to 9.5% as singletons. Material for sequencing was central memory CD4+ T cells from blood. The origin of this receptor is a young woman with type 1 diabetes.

In nucleotides, the CDR3 is TGCAGCGTTGAAGTTGGAATGGGTTTTTGGGGACTCACTGAAGCTTTCTTT. Translated, it gives CSVEVGMGFWGLTEAFF. The chain joins TRBV29-1 to TRBJ1-1; weak D call: TRBD1 (5 bases). This CDR3 is built from 17 residues. V was shortened by 1 base and J by 4 bases, with 22 bases between the two germline ends. Germline V gene lookup returns CDR1 SQVTM and CDR2 ANQGSEA.